Listed here are 2 T cell receptor beta chains from one sample, sequenced in a study of blood T cell repertoires in COVID-19. Some clones are missing from TCRdb's copy, which holds only in-frame ones; the method was immunoSEQ multiplex PCR. The sample includes about 55,000 clones, approximately 85% of them seen just once. The material sequenced was peripheral blood. These receptors were collected from a human donor in a cohort sampled during active COVID-19.

This rearrangement joins TRBV19 to TRBJ1-5; maybe TRBD1 (6 bases). Germline CDR1 is LNHDA and CDR2 is SQIVND (reference sequence). The CDR3 is 15 residues long. V gave up 5 bases and J gave up 3 bases, with 14 bases separating them. This chain's CDR3 is CASSPGGQDNQPQHF. The DNA for the CDR3 is TGTGCCAGTAGTCCGGGGGGGCAGGACAATCAGCCCCAGCATTTT.

In this sample, this clone turned up a few times. This chain uses TRBV6-2 or TRBV6-3 with TRBJ2-3, with 9 bases lining up with TRBD2. The CDR3 sequence is 15 residues long. Germline assignment: CDR1 MNHEY and CDR2 SVGEGT. V lost 2 bases and J lost 1; bases outside the gene matches: 1. The CDR3 DNA follows: TGTGCCAGCAGTTACAGGACTAGCGGCACAGATACGCAGTATTTT. As protein: CASSYRTSGTDTQYF.